Shown below are 24 T cell receptor beta chains from a single sample sequenced in a study of identical twins. A single record per CDR3 protein comes from TCRdb applying MiXCR to the 5' RACE reads. The sample contains 500,000 to 700,000 distinct CDR3 sequences, 7.1% of which appear only once. Another study also made use of these data, one on yellow fever vaccine responses in identical twins.

The sample comprised PBMCs. These receptors all come from a woman aged 18-29 years in good health.

This clonotype has ten or more counts. V gene TRBV12-3 or TRBV12-4 combines with J gene TRBJ2-1, with TRBD2 identical over 11 bases. Trimming removed 7 bases from V and 15 bases from J; junction bases left unmatched: 14. The CDR3 is made up of 14 amino acids. The CDR3, as DNA: TGTGCCAGCAAATTGACTAGCGGGGACCTTGGCGGGTTCTTC. It translates to CASKLTSGDLGGFF.

This clonotype was counted only a few times. V and J are TRBV28 and TRBJ1-1; D is ambiguous. Germline lookup yields CDR1 MDHEN and CDR2 SYDVKM. The CDR3 contains 13 residues. V was clipped by 3 bases and J by 3 bases, with 8 bases between them. This chain's CDR3 is CASSFGKYTEAFF. The CDR3 region has the DNA TGTGCCAGCAGTTTCGGCAAATACACTGAAGCTTTCTTT.

This clonotype was detected only a few times. The chain employs TRBV20-1 and TRBJ2-5; maybe TRBD1 (6 bases). The CDR3 totals 12 residues. CDR1 and CDR2 (germline): DFQATT, SNEGSKA (reference sequence). V was clipped by 1 base and J by 5 bases, with 8 bases between them. DNA of the CDR3: TGCAGTGCTAGAGCGCAGGGGGAGACCCAGTACTTC. Translating it yields CSARAQGETQYF.

Ten or more counts support this clonotype. The gene calls are TRBV10-3 and TRBJ2-3; possibly TRBD1 or TRBD2 for D (5 bases each). This CDR3 is 18 amino acids long. The germline gives CDR1 ENHRY, CDR2 SYGVKD. V was pared by 1 base and J by 2 bases, with 19 bases between. In nucleotides, the CDR3 is TGTGCCATCAGTGAGTTTTTGAAGGGACGGGCGGACACAGATACGCAGTATTTT. Residues: CAISEFLKGRADTDTQYF.

The chain couples TRBV13 to TRBJ1-5; TRBD1 agrees at 8 bases. Germline V gene data show CDR1 as PRHDT and CDR2 as FYEKMQ (reference sequence). V shed 5 bases, J shed 1 base, and the junction held 7 bases outside the gene matches. There are 16 residues in the CDR3. CDR3 sequence: CASSEHRGTSNQPQHF. In DNA, the CDR3 is TGTGCCAGCAGCGAACACAGGGGGACCAGCAATCAGCCCCAGCATTTT.

This clonotype was found many times. The rearrangement links TRBV7-8 to TRBJ2-6; the D is unclear. CDR1 and CDR2 (germline): SGHVS, FQNEAQ. Trimming pared 5 bases from V and 0 bases from J, leaving 14 bases between. CDR3 size: 17 residues. This CDR3 is CASSLNPVSSGANVLTF. As DNA, the CDR3 is TGTGCCAGCAGCCTAAATCCTGTGAGCTCTGGGGCCAACGTCCTGACTTTC.

Only a few counts were recorded for this clonotype. The CDR3 region is CASSPHPGTSGIYNEQFF. For the CDR3, the DNA is TGTGCCAGCAGTCCGCATCCCGGGACTAGCGGTATATACAATGAGCAGTTCTTC. The chain joins TRBV27 to TRBJ2-1; 11 nucleotides line up with TRBD2. Germline V lookup: CDR1 MNHEY, CDR2 SMNVEV (reference sequence). V lost 5 bases to trimming and J lost 4 bases; unmatched junction nucleotides: 13. The CDR3 runs 18 residues.

This clonotype was counted between two and nine times. CDR3 residues: CASSQYDRALGYTF. Here the CDR3 DNA reads TGTGCCAGCAGCCAGTATGACAGGGCGCTTGGCTACACCTTC. This chain uses TRBV12-3 or TRBV12-4 with TRBJ1-2; 7 positions agree with TRBD1. Trimming cost V 6 bases and J 7 bases; bases outside gene matches: 11. The CDR3 consists of 14 residues.

This clonotype has ten or more counts. This rearrangement joins TRBV11-2 to TRBJ2-3, with unresolved D. CDR3 length: 14 amino acids. Germline lookup yields CDR1 SGHAT and CDR2 FQNNGV. Trimming left V 5 bases short and J 4 bases short, with 13 bases between. The CDR3: CASSTGFGPDTQYF. CDR3 nucleotide sequence: TGTGCCAGCAGCACCGGATTCGGGCCAGATACGCAGTATTTT.

This clonotype was detected a few times. This chain uses TRBV24-1 with TRBJ1-2, with unresolved D. Germline V CDR1 and CDR2: KGHDR, SFDVKD. The CDR3 contains 11 residues. The germline V and J ends were trimmed by 2 bases and 5 bases, with 2 bases remaining between them. The CDR3 DNA reads TGTGCCACCAGTGATTCGTATGGCTACACCTTC. Translated, it gives CATSDSYGYTF.

The V gene is TRBV6-5, the J gene TRBJ2-4; no reliable D call. The CDR3 loop spans 16 amino acids. V lost 0 bases and J 5 bases, leaving 14 bases between the germline ends. The germline V gene encodes CDR1 MNHEY and CDR2 SVGAGI. The CDR3 nucleotides are TGTGCCAGCAGTTACTCGGTCCAAGATAGCCAAAACATTCAGTACTTC. Encoded protein: CASSYSVQDSQNIQYF.

The V and J genes are TRBV28 and TRBJ2-7; TRBD2 matches 7 bases. The J segment lost 1 base and the V segment lost 5 bases, leaving 11 bases of the junction unmatched. CDR3 length: 16 residues. Germline CDR1 and CDR2: MDHEN and SYDVKM. The CDR3 reads CASSDGKRGGSYEQYV. In nucleotides, the CDR3 is TGTGCCAGCAGTGATGGAAAGAGGGGAGGGTCCTACGAGCAGTACGTC.

This chain joins TRBV20-1 and TRBJ2-6; D is uncertain. This CDR3 spans 13 amino acids. With 6 bases removed from V and 1 base from J, the gap between germline ends came to 7 bases. Germline CDR1 is DFQATT and CDR2 is SNEGSKA (reference sequence). CDR3 sequence: CSAPASGANVLTF. The CDR3 bases are TGCAGTGCACCCGCTTCTGGGGCCAACGTCCTGACTTTC.

The chain joins TRBV12-3 or TRBV12-4 to TRBJ1-1; maybe TRBD1 (5 bases). The V gene lost 5 bases and the J gene lost 1 base, with 11 bases spanning the gap. The CDR3 is made up of 14 amino acids. CDR3 in DNA: TGTGCCAGCAGTCTGGGGCTGCCGAACACTGAAGCTTTCTTT. Translated: CASSLGLPNTEAFF.

The chain joins TRBV12-3 or TRBV12-4 to TRBJ1-4; tentatively, D is TRBD1 (6 bases). The V end was cut by 8 bases, the J end by 7 bases, with 14 bases between. The CDR3 is 13 amino acids. The CDR3 here is CASGSAGVEKLFF. CDR3 DNA sequence: TGTGCCAGCGGTTCGGCAGGGGTTGAAAAACTGTTTTTT.

This clonotype was detected only a few times. The V call is TRBV5-1, the J call TRBJ2-3; 8 nucleotides match TRBD2. The CDR3 extends over 15 amino acids. V shed 4 bases, J shed 2 bases, and the junction held 6 bases outside the gene matches. Per the germline V gene, CDR1 is SGHRS and CDR2 is YFSETQ. CDR3 DNA: TGCGCCAGCAGCCTGCGGGAGGCCCTCACAGATACGCAGTATTTT. It encodes CASSLREALTDTQYF.

This clonotype turned up a few times. V usage is TRBV7-6 and J usage is TRBJ2-2; 10 bases agree with TRBD2. This CDR3 is 16 amino acids long. Unmatched junction bases numbered 11, after V lost 5 bases and J lost 8 bases. Germline V CDR1 and CDR2: SGHVS, FNYEAQ. CDR3 in amino acids: CASSSSGLADRGELFF. The DNA of the CDR3 is TGTGCCAGCAGCAGCTCCGGACTAGCGGATAGAGGGGAGCTGTTTTTT.

Many counts were recorded for this clonotype. The J gene is TRBJ1-4, the V gene TRBV27; 9 bases match TRBD1. Germline V gene lookup returns CDR1 MNHEY and CDR2 SMNVEV (reference sequence). The CDR3 extends over 14 amino acids. V lost 5 bases and J lost 8; bases outside the gene matches: 6. CDR3 in DNA: TGTGCCAGCAGTCCTCGGACAGGGGAGGAAAAACTGTTTTTT. Translation: CASSPRTGEEKLFF.

J is TRBJ2-4 and V is TRBV20-1; no firm D call. Looked up from germline, CDR1 is DFQATT and CDR2 is SNEGSKA (reference sequence). Trimming removed 6 bases at V and 0 bases at J, with 9 bases between. The CDR3 is 13 residues long. For the CDR3, the DNA is TGCAGTGCCCTCGGGTTAGCCAAAAACATTCAGTACTTC. This codes for CSALGLAKNIQYF.

This chain uses TRBV5-1 with TRBJ1-5; TRBD1 is a possible D gene (6 bases). CDR1 is SGHRS, CDR2 YFSETQ, per germline. Trimming left V 1 base short and J 5 bases short, with 10 bases between. CDR3 length: 14 residues. CDR3 sequence: CASSLTGPDQPQHF. In DNA, the CDR3 is TGCGCCAGCAGCTTGACAGGGCCAGATCAGCCCCAGCATTTT.

This clonotype came up a few times. The chain uses TRBV3-1 and TRBJ1-2; no clear D. Trimming pared 1 base from V and 0 bases from J, leaving 9 bases between. In germline, CDR1 is LGHDT, CDR2 YNNKEL (reference sequence). The CDR3 is 15 amino acids. The CDR3 reads CASSQGTVANYGYTF. CDR3 DNA sequence: TGTGCCAGCAGCCAAGGGACTGTAGCTAACTATGGCTACACCTTC.

The genes are TRBV7-6 and TRBJ2-2; D gene uncertain. Trimming cost V 11 bases and J 7 bases, with 8 bases left between them. Germline CDR1 SGHVS, CDR2 FNYEAQ. The CDR3 spans 10 residues. CDR3 protein: CACDGGELFF. Written as DNA, the CDR3 is TGTGCCTGCGACGGCGGGGAGCTGTTTTTT.

The chain has TRBV7-2 and TRBJ2-2, with D perhaps TRBD2 (6 bases). The CDR3 has 16 amino acids. V was shortened by 1 base and J by 3 bases, with 12 bases between the two germline ends. Germline CDR1 and CDR2: SGHTA and FQGNSA. The CDR3 is CASSLVRGTYTGELFF. The CDR3 nucleotides read TGTGCCAGCAGCTTAGTACGGGGGACCTACACCGGGGAGCTGTTTTTT.

This clonotype was observed a handful of times. The chain carries TRBV28 and TRBJ2-3, with 10 bases matching TRBD2. The germline V gene encodes CDR1 MDHEN and CDR2 SYDVKM. This CDR3 is built from 17 residues. Trimming at V came to 8 bases and at J to 2 bases, leaving 13 bases not matched to a gene. The CDR3: CASPPAGGPRVTDTQYF. The CDR3 region has the DNA TGTGCCAGCCCCCCAGCGGGAGGGCCTCGAGTCACAGATACGCAGTATTTT.